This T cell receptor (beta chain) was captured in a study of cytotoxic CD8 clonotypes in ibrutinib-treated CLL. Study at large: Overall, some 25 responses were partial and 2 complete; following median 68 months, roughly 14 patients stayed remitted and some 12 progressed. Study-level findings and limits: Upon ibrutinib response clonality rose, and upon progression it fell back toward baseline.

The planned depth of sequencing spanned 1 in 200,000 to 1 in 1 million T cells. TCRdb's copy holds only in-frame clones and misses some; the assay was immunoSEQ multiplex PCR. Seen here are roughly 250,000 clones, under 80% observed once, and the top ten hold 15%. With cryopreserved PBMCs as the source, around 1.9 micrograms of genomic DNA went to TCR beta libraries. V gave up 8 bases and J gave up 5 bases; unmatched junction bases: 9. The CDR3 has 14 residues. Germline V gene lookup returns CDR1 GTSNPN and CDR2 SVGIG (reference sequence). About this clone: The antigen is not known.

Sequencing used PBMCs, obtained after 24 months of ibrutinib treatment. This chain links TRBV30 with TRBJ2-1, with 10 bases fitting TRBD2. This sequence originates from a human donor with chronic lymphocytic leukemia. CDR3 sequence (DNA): TGTGCCGGCCCGCTAGCGGGAGTTGACAATGAGCAGTTCTTC. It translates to CAGPLAGVDNEQFF.